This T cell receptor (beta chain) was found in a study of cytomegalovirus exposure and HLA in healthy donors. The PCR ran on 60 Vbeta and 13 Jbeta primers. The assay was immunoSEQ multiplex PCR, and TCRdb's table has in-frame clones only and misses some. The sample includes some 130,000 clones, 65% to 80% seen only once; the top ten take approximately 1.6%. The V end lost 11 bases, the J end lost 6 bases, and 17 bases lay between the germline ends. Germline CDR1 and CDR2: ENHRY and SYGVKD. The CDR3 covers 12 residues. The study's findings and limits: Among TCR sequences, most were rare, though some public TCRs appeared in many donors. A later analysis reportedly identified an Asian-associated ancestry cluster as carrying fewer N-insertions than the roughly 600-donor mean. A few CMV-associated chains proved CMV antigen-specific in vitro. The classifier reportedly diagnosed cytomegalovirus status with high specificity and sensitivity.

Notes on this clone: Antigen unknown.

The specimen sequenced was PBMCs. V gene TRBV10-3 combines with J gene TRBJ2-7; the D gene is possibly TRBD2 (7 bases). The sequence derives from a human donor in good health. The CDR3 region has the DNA TGTGCCTTGGGGGGGCAGAGCAGCGAGCAGTACTTC. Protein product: CALGGQSSEQYF.